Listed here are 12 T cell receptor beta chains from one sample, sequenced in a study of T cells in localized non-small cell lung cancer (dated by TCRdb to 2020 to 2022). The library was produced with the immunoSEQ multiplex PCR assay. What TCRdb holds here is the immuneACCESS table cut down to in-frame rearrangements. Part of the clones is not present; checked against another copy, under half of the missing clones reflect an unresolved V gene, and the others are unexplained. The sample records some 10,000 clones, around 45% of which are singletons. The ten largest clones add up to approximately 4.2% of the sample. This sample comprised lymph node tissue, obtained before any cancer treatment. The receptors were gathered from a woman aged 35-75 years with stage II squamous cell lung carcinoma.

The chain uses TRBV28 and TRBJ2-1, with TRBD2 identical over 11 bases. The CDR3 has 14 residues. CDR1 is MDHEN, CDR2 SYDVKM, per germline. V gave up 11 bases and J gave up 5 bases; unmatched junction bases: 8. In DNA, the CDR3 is TGTGCCTGGGCTAGCGGGGGGCGGAACAATGAGCAGTTCTTC. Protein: CAWASGGRNNEQFF.

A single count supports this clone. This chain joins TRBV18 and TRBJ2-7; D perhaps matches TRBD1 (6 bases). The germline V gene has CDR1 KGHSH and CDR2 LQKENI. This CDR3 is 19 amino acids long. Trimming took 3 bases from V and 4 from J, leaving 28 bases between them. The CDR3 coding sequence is TGTGCCAGCTCACCCCCGATTGATATTGACCAGGGGCCCTTTTACGAGCAGTACTTC. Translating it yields CASSPPIDIDQGPFYEQYF.

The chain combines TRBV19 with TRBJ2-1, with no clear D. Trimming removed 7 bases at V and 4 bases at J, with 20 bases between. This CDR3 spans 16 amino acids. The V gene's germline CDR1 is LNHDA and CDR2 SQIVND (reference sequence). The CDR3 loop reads CASIGRSFSGYNEQFF. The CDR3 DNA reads TGTGCCAGTATCGGCCGGAGTTTCTCGGGTTACAATGAGCAGTTCTTC.

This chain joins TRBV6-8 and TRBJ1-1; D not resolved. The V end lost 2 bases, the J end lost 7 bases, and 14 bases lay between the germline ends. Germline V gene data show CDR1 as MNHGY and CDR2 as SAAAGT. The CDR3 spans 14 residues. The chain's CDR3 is CASSYDNWADEAFF. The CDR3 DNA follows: TGTGCCAGCAGTTACGATAATTGGGCGGATGAAGCTTTCTTT.

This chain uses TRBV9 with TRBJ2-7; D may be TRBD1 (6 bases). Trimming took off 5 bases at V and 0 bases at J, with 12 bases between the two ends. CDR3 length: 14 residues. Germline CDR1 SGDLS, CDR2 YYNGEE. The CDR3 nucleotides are TGTGCCAGCAGTGAAAGGACAGCCTCCTACGAGCAGTACTTC. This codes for CASSERTASYEQYF.

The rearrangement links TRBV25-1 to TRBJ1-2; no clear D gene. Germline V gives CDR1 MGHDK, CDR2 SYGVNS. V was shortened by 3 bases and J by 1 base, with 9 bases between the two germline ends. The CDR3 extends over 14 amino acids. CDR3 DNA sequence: TGTGCCAGCAGTGAGCCCCTTTATAACTATGGCTACACCTTC. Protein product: CASSEPLYNYGYTF.

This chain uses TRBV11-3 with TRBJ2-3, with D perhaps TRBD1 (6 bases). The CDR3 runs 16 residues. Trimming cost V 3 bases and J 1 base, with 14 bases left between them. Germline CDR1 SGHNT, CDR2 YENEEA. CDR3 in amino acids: CASSLGVPGGTDTQYF. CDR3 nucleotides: TGTGCCAGCAGCTTGGGGGTCCCAGGGGGCACAGATACGCAGTATTTT.

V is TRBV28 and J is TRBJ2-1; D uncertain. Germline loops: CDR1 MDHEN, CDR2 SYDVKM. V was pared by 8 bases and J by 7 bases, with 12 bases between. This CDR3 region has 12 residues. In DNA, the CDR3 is TGTGCCAGCGCCCTGAGAGGTAATGAGCAGTTCTTC. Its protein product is CASALRGNEQFF. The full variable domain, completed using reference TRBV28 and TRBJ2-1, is DVKVTQSSRYLVKRTGEKVFLECVQDMDHENMFWYRQDPGLGLRLIYFSYDVKMKEKGDIPEGYSVSREKKERFSLILESASTNQTSMYLCASALRGNEQFFGPGTRLTVL.

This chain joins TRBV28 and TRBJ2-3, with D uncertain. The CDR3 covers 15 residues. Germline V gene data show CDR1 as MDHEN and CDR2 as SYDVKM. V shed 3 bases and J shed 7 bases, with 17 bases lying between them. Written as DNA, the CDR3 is TGTGCCAGCAGTTTCTTGTCAGCGTTAGACCATACGCAGTATTTT. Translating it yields CASSFLSALDHTQYF.

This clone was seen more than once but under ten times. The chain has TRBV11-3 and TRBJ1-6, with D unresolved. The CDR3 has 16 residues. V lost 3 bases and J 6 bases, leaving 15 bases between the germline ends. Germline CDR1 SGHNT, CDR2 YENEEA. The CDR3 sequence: CASSLLEALGNSPLHF. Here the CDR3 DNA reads TGTGCCAGCAGCTTGCTTGAAGCACTCGGTAATTCACCCCTCCACTTT. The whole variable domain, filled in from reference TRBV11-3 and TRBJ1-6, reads EAGVVQSPRYKIIEKKQPVAFWCNPISGHNTLYWYLQNLGQGPELLIRYENEEAVDDSQLPKDRFSAERLKGVDSTLKIQPAELGDSAVYLCASSLLEALGNSPLHFGNGTRLTVT.

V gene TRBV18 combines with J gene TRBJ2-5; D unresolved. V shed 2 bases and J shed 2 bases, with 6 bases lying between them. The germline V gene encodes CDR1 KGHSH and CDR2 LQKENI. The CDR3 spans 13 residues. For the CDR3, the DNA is TGTGCCAGCTCACCAGGCCATCAAGAGACCCAGTACTTC. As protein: CASSPGHQETQYF.

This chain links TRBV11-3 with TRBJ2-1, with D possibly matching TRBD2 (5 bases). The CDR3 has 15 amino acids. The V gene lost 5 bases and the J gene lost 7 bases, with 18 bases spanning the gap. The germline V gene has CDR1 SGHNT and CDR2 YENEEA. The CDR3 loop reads CASSRGWGEVNEQFF. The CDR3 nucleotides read TGTGCCAGCAGCCGCGGATGGGGAGAGGTAAATGAGCAGTTCTTC. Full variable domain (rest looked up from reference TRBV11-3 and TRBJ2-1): EAGVVQSPRYKIIEKKQPVAFWCNPISGHNTLYWYLQNLGQGPELLIRYENEEAVDDSQLPKDRFSAERLKGVDSTLKIQPAELGDSAVYLCASSRGWGEVNEQFFGPGTRLTVL.